These 3 T cell receptor beta chains were sequenced from one sample in a study of cytomegalovirus exposure and HLA in healthy donors. PCR employed 60 Vbeta and 13 Jbeta primers. The table came from immunoSEQ multiplex PCR; TCRdb's copy has only in-frame clones and leaves some out. Seen here are approximately 150,000 clones, 77% observed once, and the top ten hold roughly 1%. Sequences were obtained from PBMCs. All receptors derive from an older woman in good health and CMV-seronegative.

This chain links TRBV12-1 with TRBJ2-5; the table's D call TRBD1 went unverified against the DNA. TRBV12-1 is a pseudogene locus. The CDR3 covers 16 residues. CDR3 bases: TGTGCCAGCAGCATAGAGGGCAGGGGGCCCGAAGAGACCCAGTACTTC. Its translation is CASSIEGRGPEETQYF.

This chain uses TRBV5-1 with TRBJ2-1; maybe TRBD1 (6 bases). The CDR3 is 15 residues long. V was trimmed by 0 bases and J by 4 bases, leaving 11 bases between them. Germline V gives CDR1 SGHRS, CDR2 YFSETQ. The CDR3 DNA follows: TGCGCCAGCAGCTTGGCCCCCGGACAGTACAATGAGCAGTTCTTC. Its protein product is CASSLAPGQYNEQFF.

This chain joins TRBV21-1 and TRBJ1-2; whether TRBD1, the table's D call, matches the DNA was not checked. TRBV21-1 is a recognized pseudogene. There are 13 residues in the CDR3. The CDR3 DNA reads as TGTGCCAGCAGTTCCAGGGCCTACTATGGCTACACCTTC. This codes for CASSSRAYYGYTF.